The entry below describes one TCR beta chain. Antigen specificity is unknown. Naive CD45RA+ and memory CD45RO+ CD4+ or CD8+ T cells were FACS-sorted. These data originate in a study of regulatory dendritic cells for organ transplantation. The study's findings and limits: Memory CD8+ clonal expansion seemed more limited with regulatory than mature dendritic cells.

The V gene's germline CDR1 is SGHKS and CDR2 YYEKEE (reference sequence). CDR3 length: 14 residues. Between the trimmed V and J ends, which lost 2 bases and 6 bases, there was a span of 11 bases. Some clones are missing from TCRdb's copy, which holds only in-frame ones; the method was immunoSEQ multiplex PCR. The table includes over 9,000 clones, about 66% detected once. The chain employs TRBV5-5 and TRBJ2-2, with TRBD1 as a possible D gene (6 bases). The sequenced sample consisted of memory CD8+ T cells from blood. As to subset: CD45RO+ memory T cells. This TCR came from a human donor in good health. CDR3: CASSLVSGAGELFF. In DNA form, the CDR3 reads TGTGCCAGCAGCTTAGTTTCAGGGGCCGGGGAGCTGTTTTTT.